Described below is a single T cell receptor (beta chain) sequence and its context. The entry originates in a study of T cell responses to AZD1222 COVID-19 vaccine. Trimming removed 6 bases at V and 1 base at J, with 6 bases between. Germline V gene lookup returns CDR1 MRHNA and CDR2 SNTAGT. This CDR3 comprises 12 residues. Using immunoSEQ multiplex PCR, the repertoire was profiled, and TCRdb retains in-frame clones only, with some absent. This sample yields about 120,000 clones, of which approximately 85% are seen a single time; 1.5% to 2% belongs to the top ten. The chain employs TRBV6-4 and TRBJ1-1; D perhaps matches TRBD1 (5 bases). The TCR sequence derives from an adult in good health. Sequenced material: peripheral blood, taken on day 0 of AZD1222 vaccination. This CDR3 reads CASRGPNTEAFF. For the CDR3, the DNA is TGTGCCAGCAGGGGGCCGAACACTGAAGCTTTCTTT.